Listed below are T cell receptor beta chains from one sample, sequenced in a study of T-cell memory formation after mild COVID-19. In TCRdb, the 5' RACE reads were re-called with MiXCR into one record per CDR3 protein. The sample consists of around 50,000 distinct CDR3 sequences, approximately 12% of them appearing once. Source material: PBMCs or a T cell subset sorted from them (not recorded which). Receptors were obtained from a man aged 18 to 29 who had mild COVID-19 (a few samples of this study predate the infection). Cell type and time point are not known. The CDR3 runs from the conserved cysteine through the conserved F or W. A D gene is named only where the DNA matches it firmly. Clone size is shown for a subset of rows, as once, few, many or a class of expanded clone.

CDR3 length	D gene	clone size	V gene	J gene	CDR3 DNA	CDR3 protein
14	-	few	TRBV7-9	TRBJ1-1	TGTGCCAGCAGCCCACAGGGTGGACGCTATGAAGCTTTCTTT	CASSPQGGRYEAFF
17	-	-	TRBV4-2	TRBJ1-3	TGTGCCAGCAGCCAAGATCGGGCCGGTTCCTCTGGAAACACCATATATTTT	CASSQDRAGSSGNTIYF
12	-	-	TRBV6-2/TRBV6-3	TRBJ1-5	TGTGCCAGCAGGGGGAGCAATCAGCCCCAGCATTTT	CASRGSNQPQHF
14	TRBD2	many	TRBV24-1	TRBJ2-1	TGTGCCACCAGTGATTTAGGGACTAGCAATGAGCAGTTCTTC	CATSDLGTSNEQFF
15	-	few	TRBV20-1	TRBJ2-3	TGCAGTGCCGGCGGAGGGGGAGGTAGCACAGATACGCAGTATTTT	CSAGGGGGSTDTQYF
16	-	many	TRBV4-3	TRBJ2-1	TGCGCCAGCACCCCCACGGCGGGTAGCTCCTACAATGAGCAGTTCTTC	CASTPTAGSSYNEQFF
11	-	-	TRBV7-8	TRBJ2-1	TGTGCCAGCAACTTCCAGGGGGGCCAGTTCTTC	CASNFQGGQFF
15	TRBD1	few	TRBV4-3	TRBJ2-5	TGCGCCAGCAGCCAACAGACAGGGCTTGGGGAGACCCAGTACTTC	CASSQQTGLGETQYF
12	-	few	TRBV28	TRBJ1-5	TGTGCCCCCACCGGCCGCAATCAGCCCCAGCATTTT	CAPTGRNQPQHF
17	-	few	TRBV4-1	TRBJ2-4	TGCGCCAGCAGCCAGAGGGGTTGGGGGGTCAGCGAAAACATTCAGTACTTC	CASSQRGWGVSENIQYF
12	TRBD2	many	TRBV6-6	TRBJ2-1	TGTGCCAGCGGGGGGGCCTACAATGAGCAGTTCTTC	CASGGAYNEQFF
17	TRBD1	few	TRBV5-1	TRBJ2-4	TGCGCCAGCAGCTTCGGACAGGGGGCGCCGGCCAAAAACATTCAGTACTTC	CASSFGQGAPAKNIQYF
14	-	-	TRBV7-6	TRBJ2-5	TGTGCCAGCAACGACGTGGCCGTTGGAGGGACCCAGTACTTC	CASNDVAVGGTQYF
12	-	-	TRBV5-1	TRBJ2-1	TGCGCCAGCAGCCGCCCCGGGTGGGAGCAGTTCTTC	CASSRPGWEQFF
12	-	many	TRBV5-1	TRBJ1-2	TGCGCCAGCAGCGGCGTCCCGGGTGGCTACACCTTC	CASSGVPGGYTF
15	-	few	TRBV5-1	TRBJ2-1	TGCGCCAGCAGCTTGGGAGCTTTCTCCTACAATGAGCAGTTCTTC	CASSLGAFSYNEQFF
13	-	few	TRBV9	TRBJ2-5	TGTGCCAGCAGCGCCCGGACTAAAGAGACCCAGTACTTC	CASSARTKETQYF
16	-	-	TRBV7-2	TRBJ2-7	TGTGCCAGCAGCCCGAACCCCGCCCAGGTAACCTACGAGCAGTACTTC	CASSPNPAQVTYEQYF
18	-	-	TRBV15	TRBJ2-3	TGTGCCACCAGCAGAGATCGATTAGGCGGGGCCGCATTTGATACGCAGTATTTT	CATSRDRLGGAAFDTQYF
11	-	few	TRBV5-1	TRBJ2-5	TGCGCCAGCAGCCAACAAGAGACCCAGTACTTC	CASSQQETQYF
14	-	many	TRBV5-6	TRBJ1-1	TGTGCCAGCAGCTTAAGGGCCAGGGGAACTGAAGCTTTCTTT	CASSLRARGTEAFF
11	-	few	TRBV10-3	TRBJ2-5	TGTGCCGCCGGAGGAGCGGAGACCCAGTACTTC	CAAGGAETQYF